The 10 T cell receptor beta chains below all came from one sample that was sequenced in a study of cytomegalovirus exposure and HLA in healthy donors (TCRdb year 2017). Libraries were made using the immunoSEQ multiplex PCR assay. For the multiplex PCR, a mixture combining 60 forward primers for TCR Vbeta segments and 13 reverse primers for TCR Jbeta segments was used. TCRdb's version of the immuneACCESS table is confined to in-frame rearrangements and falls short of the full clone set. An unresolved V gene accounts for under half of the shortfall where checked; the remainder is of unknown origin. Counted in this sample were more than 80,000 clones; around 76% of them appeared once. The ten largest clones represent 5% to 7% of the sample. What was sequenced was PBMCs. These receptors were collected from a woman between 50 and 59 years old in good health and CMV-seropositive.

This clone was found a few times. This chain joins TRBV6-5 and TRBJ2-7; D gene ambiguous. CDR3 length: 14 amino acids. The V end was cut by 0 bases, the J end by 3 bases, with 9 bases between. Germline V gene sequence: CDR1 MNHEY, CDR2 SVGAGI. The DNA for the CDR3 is TGTGCCAGCAGTTACTCCCCAGGTTACTACGAGCAGTACTTC. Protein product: CASSYSPGYYEQYF.

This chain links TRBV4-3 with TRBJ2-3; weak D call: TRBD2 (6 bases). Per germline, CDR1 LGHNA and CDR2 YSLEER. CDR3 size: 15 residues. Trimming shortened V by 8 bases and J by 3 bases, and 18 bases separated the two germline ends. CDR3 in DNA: TGCGCCAGCGCGACGCTGGAGGGGATTACAGATACGCAGTATTTT. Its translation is CASATLEGITDTQYF.

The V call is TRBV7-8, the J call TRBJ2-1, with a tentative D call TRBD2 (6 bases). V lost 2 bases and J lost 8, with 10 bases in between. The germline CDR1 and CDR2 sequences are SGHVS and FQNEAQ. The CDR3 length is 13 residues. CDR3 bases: TGTGCCAGCAGCTTAAGCCCGGGGGATGAGCAGTTCTTC. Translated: CASSLSPGDEQFF. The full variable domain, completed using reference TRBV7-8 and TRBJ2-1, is GAGVSQSPRYKVAKRGQDVALRCDPISGHVSLFWYQQALGQGPEFLTYFQNEAQLDKSGLPSDRFFAERPEGSVSTLKIQRTQQEDSAVYLCASSLSPGDEQFFGPGTRLTVL.

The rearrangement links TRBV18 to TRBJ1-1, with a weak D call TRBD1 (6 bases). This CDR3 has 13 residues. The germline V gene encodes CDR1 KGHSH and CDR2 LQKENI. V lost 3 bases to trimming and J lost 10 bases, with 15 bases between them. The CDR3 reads CASSPQTGLRAFF. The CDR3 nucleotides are TGTGCCAGCTCACCGCAAACAGGGCTTCGAGCTTTCTTT.

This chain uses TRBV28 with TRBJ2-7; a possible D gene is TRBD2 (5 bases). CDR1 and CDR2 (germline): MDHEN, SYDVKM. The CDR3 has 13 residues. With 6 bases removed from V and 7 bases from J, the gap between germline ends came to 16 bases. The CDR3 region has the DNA TGTGCCAGCAGCACACGAAGTCCGGGAGAGCAGTACTTC. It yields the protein CASSTRSPGEQYF.

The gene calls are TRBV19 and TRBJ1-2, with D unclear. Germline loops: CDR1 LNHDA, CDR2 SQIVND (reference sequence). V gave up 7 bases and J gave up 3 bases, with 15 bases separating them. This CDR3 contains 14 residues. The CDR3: CASTMTITHYGYTF. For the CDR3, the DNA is TGTGCCAGTACTATGACAATAACCCACTATGGCTACACCTTC.

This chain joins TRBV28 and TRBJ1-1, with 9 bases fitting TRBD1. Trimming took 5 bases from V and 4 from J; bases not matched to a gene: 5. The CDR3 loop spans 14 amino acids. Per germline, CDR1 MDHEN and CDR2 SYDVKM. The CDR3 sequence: CASSPTGGSTEAFF. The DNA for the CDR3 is TGTGCCAGCAGTCCTACAGGGGGCTCCACTGAAGCTTTCTTT.

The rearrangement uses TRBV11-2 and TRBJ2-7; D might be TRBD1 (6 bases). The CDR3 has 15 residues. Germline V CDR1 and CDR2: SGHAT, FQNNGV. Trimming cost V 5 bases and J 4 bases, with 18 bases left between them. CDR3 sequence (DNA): TGTGCCAGCAGCCCAACTTGGGACACAGAGTACGAGCAGTACTTC. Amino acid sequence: CASSPTWDTEYEQYF.

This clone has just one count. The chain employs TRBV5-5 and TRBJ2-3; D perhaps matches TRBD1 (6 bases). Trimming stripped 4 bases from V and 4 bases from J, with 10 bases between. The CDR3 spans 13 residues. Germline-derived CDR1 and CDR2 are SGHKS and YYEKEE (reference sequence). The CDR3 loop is CASSPTGADTQYF. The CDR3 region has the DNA TGTGCCAGCAGCCCGACAGGTGCAGATACGCAGTATTTT.

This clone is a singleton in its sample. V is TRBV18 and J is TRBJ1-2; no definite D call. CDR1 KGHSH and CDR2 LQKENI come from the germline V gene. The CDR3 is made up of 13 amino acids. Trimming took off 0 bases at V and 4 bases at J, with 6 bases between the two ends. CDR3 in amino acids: CASSPPARYGYTF. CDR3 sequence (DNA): TGTGCCAGCTCACCACCGGCACGCTATGGCTACACCTTC.